One sample yielded the 29 T cell receptor beta chains listed below, sequenced in a study of blood T cell repertoires in COVID-19. The data were produced by immunoSEQ multiplex PCR, yet TCRdb's version contains in-frame clones alone and is incomplete. The sample lists 200,000 to 300,000 clones; around nine tenths were seen once. The sequenced material came from PBMCs or T cells enriched from blood (not recorded which). The receptor set was obtained from a woman between 18 and 29 years old who had recovered from COVID-19.

The chain combines TRBV7-2 with TRBJ1-2; no definite D call. V was trimmed by 1 base and J by 4 bases, leaving 10 bases between them. This CDR3 spans 14 amino acids. Germline lookup yields CDR1 SGHTA and CDR2 FQGNSA. This CDR3 is CASSLDLGLYGYTF. The CDR3 DNA is TGTGCCAGCAGCTTAGATCTAGGCCTCTATGGCTACACCTTC.

The CDR3 bases are TGTGCCAGCAGTTATAAAGAGACCCAGTACTTC. Its translation: CASSYKETQYF. This chain joins TRBV6-5 and TRBJ2-5; D remains ambiguous. This CDR3 has 11 residues. Germline lookup yields CDR1 MNHEY and CDR2 SVGAGI. Trimming shortened V by 3 bases and J by 3 bases, and 2 bases separated the two germline ends.

This clone showed up just a few times. The rearrangement links TRBV6-2 or TRBV6-3 to TRBJ1-5; TRBD1 might be the D (5 bases). V was pared by 2 bases and J by 7 bases, with 12 bases between. Germline V gene lookup returns CDR1 MNHEY and CDR2 SVGEGT. The CDR3 has 14 amino acids. The chain's CDR3 is CASSYPTEGQPQHF. CDR3 DNA: TGTGCCAGCAGTTACCCCACGGAGGGGCAGCCCCAGCATTTT.

The chain couples TRBV19 to TRBJ1-1; 7 bases align to TRBD1. This CDR3 contains 14 residues. The V segment lost 4 bases and the J segment 0 bases; nucleotides outside the gene matches: 2. CDR1 LNHDA and CDR2 SQIVND come from the germline V gene (reference sequence). CDR3 coding DNA: TGTGCCAGTAGTACCGGGACAGTGAACACTGAAGCTTTCTTT. It codes for CASSTGTVNTEAFF.

The chain couples TRBV27 to TRBJ2-1, with 12 bases fitting TRBD2. Germline V lookup: CDR1 MNHEY, CDR2 SMNVEV (reference sequence). The CDR3 runs to 16 residues. Trimming at V came to 6 bases and at J to 7 bases, leaving 10 bases not matched to a gene. Here the CDR3 DNA reads TGTGCCAGCAGCCTCCGACCCGGGACTAGCGGGAATGAGCAGTTCTTC. This gives the protein CASSLRPGTSGNEQFF.

This sequence joins TRBV5-5 and TRBJ1-1, with D possibly TRBD1 on 5 matching bases. CDR1 SGHKS and CDR2 YYEKEE come from the germline V gene (reference sequence). This CDR3 is 14 amino acids long. V lost 4 bases to trimming and J lost 10 bases, with 20 bases between them. The CDR3 is CASSPTTARGIAFF. CDR3 sequence (DNA): TGTGCCAGCAGCCCGACGACAGCCCGGGGGATAGCTTTCTTT.

The chain couples TRBV4-2 to TRBJ2-3; maybe TRBD1 (5 bases). The CDR3 is 17 amino acids. With 1 base removed from V and 3 bases from J, the gap between germline ends came to 17 bases. The V gene's germline CDR1 is LGHNA and CDR2 YNFKEQ. The CDR3 DNA reads as TGTGCCAGCAGCCAAGGACCCGTGGGCAGGGAAACAGATACGCAGTATTTT. It codes for CASSQGPVGRETDTQYF.

The chain is built from TRBV12-5 and TRBJ2-3, with TRBD2 as a possible D gene (6 bases). V lost 3 bases, J lost 6 bases, and 19 bases lay in between. The CDR3 is made up of 16 amino acids. Germline-derived CDR1 and CDR2 are LGHNT and FRNRAP. CDR3 in amino acids: CASGFPGTSQVDTQYF. The CDR3 DNA sequence: TGTGCTAGTGGTTTCCCCGGGACTTCCCAAGTGGATACGCAGTATTTT.

The chain is built from TRBV11-2 and TRBJ1-4; 11 bases are shared with TRBD1. This CDR3 is built from 16 residues. Trimming removed 1 base from V and 4 bases from J; junction bases left unmatched: 2. Germline CDR1 SGHAT, CDR2 FQNNGV. As DNA, the CDR3 is TGTGCCAGCAGCTTAGGGGACAGGGGGAATAATGAAAAACTGTTTTTT. Amino acid sequence: CASSLGDRGNNEKLFF. Together with reference TRBV11-2 and TRBJ1-4, the CDR3 gives the full variable domain: EAGVAQSPRYKIIEKRQSVAFWCNPISGHATLYWYQQILGQGPKLLIQFQNNGVVDDSQLPKDRFSAERLKGVDSTLKIQPAKLEDSAVYLCASSLGDRGNNEKLFFGSGTQLSVL.

The chain combines TRBV19 with TRBJ1-2; 7 nucleotides match TRBD1. The CDR3 covers 14 residues. V was pared by 1 base and J by 6 bases, with 5 bases of the junction left unmatched. Germline V gene lookup returns CDR1 LNHDA and CDR2 SQIVND (reference sequence). This chain's CDR3 is CASSIARDSHGYTF. The CDR3 DNA is TGTGCCAGTAGTATAGCTAGGGACAGTCATGGCTACACCTTC.

The chain combines TRBV9 with TRBJ2-1; D may be TRBD2 (5 bases). Germline V gives CDR1 SGDLS, CDR2 YYNGEE. Trimming took off 0 bases at V and 10 bases at J, with 14 bases between the two ends. The length of the CDR3 is 14 residues. The CDR3 region is CASSVGGSRGEQFF. CDR3 in DNA: TGTGCCAGCAGCGTAGGAGGTAGCCGGGGAGAGCAGTTCTTC.

This chain uses TRBV7-2 with TRBJ2-3; no clear D. From germline, CDR1 is SGHTA and CDR2 FQGNSA. This CDR3 contains 13 residues. V was shortened by 1 base and J by 2 bases, with 4 bases between the two germline ends. The CDR3 reads CASSLVVTDTQYF. CDR3 DNA sequence: TGTGCCAGCAGCTTAGTAGTCACAGATACGCAGTATTTT.

The genes are TRBV18 and TRBJ2-1; D possibly corresponds to TRBD1 (5 bases). Germline loops: CDR1 KGHSH, CDR2 LQKENI. Trimming stripped 3 bases from V and 5 bases from J, with 8 bases between. There are 13 residues in the CDR3. The CDR3 is CASSPLQDNEQFF. The CDR3, as DNA: TGTGCCAGCTCACCTCTACAGGACAATGAGCAGTTCTTC.

This chain connects TRBV13 to TRBJ1-5; 9 bases match TRBD1. CDR3 length: 15 residues. With 5 bases clipped from V and 4 bases from J, the junction kept 6 bases outside the gene matches. Germline CDR1 and CDR2: PRHDT and FYEKMQ (reference sequence). CDR3: CASSKGTGINQPQHF. The DNA for the CDR3 is TGTGCCAGCAGCAAAGGGACAGGGATAAATCAGCCCCAGCATTTT.

The chain uses TRBV27 and TRBJ1-1; D is uncertain. The CDR3 spans 13 residues. The ends were cut back, 8 bases at V and 4 bases at J, with 14 bases in the middle. Germline CDR1 MNHEY, CDR2 SMNVEV (reference sequence). The CDR3 nucleotides are TGTGCCAGCGAACATAGCATGACCACTGAAGCTTTCTTT. Protein sequence: CASEHSMTTEAFF.

The V and J genes are TRBV19 and TRBJ2-4; 8 bases are shared with TRBD2. This CDR3 spans 16 amino acids. From germline, CDR1 is LNHDA and CDR2 SQIVND (reference sequence). J was trimmed by 4 bases and V by 5 bases; bases with no gene match: 10. The CDR3 sequence is CASSPSGGLVKNIQYF. The CDR3 DNA follows: TGTGCCAGTAGTCCAAGCGGGGGACTTGTTAAAAACATTCAGTACTTC.

This clone was seen just once. The gene calls are TRBV5-1 and TRBJ1-2, with TRBD1 matching 11 bases. V shed 4 bases, J shed 2 bases, and the junction held 7 bases outside the gene matches. CDR1 is SGHRS and CDR2 is YFSETQ in the germline V gene. The CDR3 has 16 residues. This CDR3 is CASSSGTGGANYGYTF. CDR3 nucleotides: TGCGCCAGCAGCAGCGGGACAGGGGGAGCGAACTATGGCTACACCTTC.

The chain is built from TRBV28 and TRBJ2-5; the match to TRBD2 covers 12 bases. Germline lookup yields CDR1 MDHEN and CDR2 SYDVKM. J was trimmed by 4 bases and V by 4 bases; bases with no gene match: 4. The CDR3 runs to 15 residues. CDR3 residues: CASSYSSGRAETQYF. The CDR3, as DNA: TGTGCCAGCAGTTACTCTAGCGGGAGGGCAGAGACCCAGTACTTC. Drawing the rest from reference TRBV28 and TRBJ2-5, the complete variable domain is DVKVTQSSRYLVKRTGEKVFLECVQDMDHENMFWYRQDPGLGLRLIYFSYDVKMKEKGDIPEGYSVSREKKERFSLILESASTNQTSMYLCASSYSSGRAETQYFGPGTRLLVL.

A single count supports this clone. The chain joins TRBV20-1 to TRBJ1-2; no definite D call. The CDR3 sequence is 11 residues long. V gave up 3 bases and J gave up 13 bases, with 15 bases separating them. CDR1 and CDR2 from the germline V gene are DFQATT and SNEGSKA (reference sequence). The CDR3 reads CSASYYSLTTF. The CDR3 bases are TGCAGTGCTAGTTATTACAGTCTTACCACCTTC.

The V gene is TRBV12-3 or TRBV12-4, the J gene TRBJ2-1, with D unclear. This CDR3 is built from 12 residues. Trimming left V 5 bases short and J 6 bases short, with 8 bases between. The CDR3 loop is CASSKDTNEQFF. The DNA for the CDR3 is TGTGCCAGCAGTAAAGACACCAATGAGCAGTTCTTC.

The rearrangement links TRBV10-3 to TRBJ1-1; tentatively, D is TRBD1 (6 bases). Germline V lookup: CDR1 ENHRY, CDR2 SYGVKD. Between the trimmed V and J ends, which lost 0 bases and 4 bases, there was a span of 12 bases. The CDR3 spans 15 residues. CDR3 nucleotide sequence: TGTGCCATCAGTGAGTCAGCTTTAGGGGGCACTGAAGCTTTCTTT. This codes for CAISESALGGTEAFF.

This chain uses TRBV4-3 with TRBJ1-1; no clear D. V lost 0 bases, J lost 3 bases, and 11 bases lay in between. The CDR3 is 15 amino acids. Germline V gives CDR1 LGHNA, CDR2 YSLEER. This chain's CDR3 is CASSQDSADYTEAFF. The CDR3 nucleotides read TGCGCCAGCAGCCAAGATTCCGCGGATTACACTGAAGCTTTCTTT.

The rearrangement joins TRBV7-8 to TRBJ1-3, with 7 bases identical to TRBD1. This CDR3 is built from 15 residues. The germline V gene has CDR1 SGHVS and CDR2 FQNEAQ. J gave up 4 bases and V 5 bases, and 8 bases lay outside the gene matches. The CDR3 nucleotides are TGTGCCAGCAGCGCCCAGACAGGGTACGGAAACACCATATATTTT. Its protein is CASSAQTGYGNTIYF.

This sequence joins TRBV9 and TRBJ1-1, with 9 bases fitting TRBD1. V was pared by 4 bases and J by 3 bases, with 10 bases of the junction left unmatched. The CDR3 is 16 residues long. Germline V CDR1 and CDR2: SGDLS, YYNGEE. The CDR3 is CASSHPGQGGDTEAFF. For the CDR3, the DNA is TGTGCCAGCAGCCACCCGGGACAGGGAGGGGACACTGAAGCTTTCTTT.

The chain joins TRBV7-2 to TRBJ2-7; 8 nucleotides line up with TRBD2. Germline V lookup: CDR1 SGHTA, CDR2 FQGNSA. With 5 bases clipped from V and 9 bases from J, the junction kept 12 bases outside the gene matches. The CDR3 has 14 amino acids. The CDR3 protein is CASSAGSGGLGQYF. The CDR3 region has the DNA TGTGCCAGCAGCGCTGGGTCGGGGGGGCTAGGGCAGTACTTC.

The J gene is TRBJ2-7, the V gene TRBV19; 7 nucleotides match TRBD2. V gave up 4 bases and J gave up 7 bases; unmatched junction bases: 10. Germline V gene sequence: CDR1 LNHDA, CDR2 SQIVND (reference sequence). This CDR3 is built from 14 residues. CDR3 nucleotides: TGTGCCAGTAGTACCTCTGCGGGGACTACGGAGCAGTACTTC. This codes for CASSTSAGTTEQYF.

The chain couples TRBV30 to TRBJ2-3; D unresolved. CDR3 length equals 15 residues. Germline V lookup: CDR1 GTSNPN, CDR2 SVGIG (reference sequence). The V end was cut by 0 bases, the J end by 5 bases, with 15 bases between. CDR3 nucleotides: TGTGCCTGGAGTGTAGGCCGAAGTTCAGGAGATACGCAGTATTTT. Residues: CAWSVGRSSGDTQYF.

The V gene is TRBV6-2 or TRBV6-3, the J gene TRBJ2-5; D is perhaps TRBD1 (5 bases). The CDR3 contains 13 residues. CDR1 and CDR2 from the germline V gene are MNHEY and SVGEGT. V dropped 5 bases and J dropped 5 bases, with 12 bases sitting between them. In DNA, the CDR3 is TGTGCCAGCAGTGCCTTGGGGCGGGAGACCCAGTACTTC. This encodes CASSALGRETQYF.

V is TRBV7-6 and J is TRBJ2-7; D remains unclear. In germline, CDR1 is SGHVS, CDR2 FNYEAQ. Deletions cut 10 bases from V and 6 bases from J, with 16 bases between. CDR3 size: 12 residues. The CDR3 sequence: CATTGFGSEQYF. CDR3 bases: TGTGCCACCACCGGATTCGGGTCCGAGCAGTACTTC.